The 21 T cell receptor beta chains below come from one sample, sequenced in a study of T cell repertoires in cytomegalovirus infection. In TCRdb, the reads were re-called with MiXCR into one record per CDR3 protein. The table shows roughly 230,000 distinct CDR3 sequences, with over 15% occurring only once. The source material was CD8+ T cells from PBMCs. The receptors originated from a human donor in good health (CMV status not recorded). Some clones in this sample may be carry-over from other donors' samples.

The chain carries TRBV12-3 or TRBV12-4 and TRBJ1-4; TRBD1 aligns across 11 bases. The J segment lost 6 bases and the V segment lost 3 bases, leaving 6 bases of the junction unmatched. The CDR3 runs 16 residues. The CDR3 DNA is TGTGCCAGCAGTTTTTTTCGGGACAGGGGGGATGAAAAACTGTTTTTT. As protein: CASSFFRDRGDEKLFF.

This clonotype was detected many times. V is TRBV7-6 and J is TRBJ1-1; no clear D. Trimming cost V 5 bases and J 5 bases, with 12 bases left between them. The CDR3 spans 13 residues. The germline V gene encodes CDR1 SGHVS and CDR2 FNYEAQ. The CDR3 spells CASSATSGTEAFF. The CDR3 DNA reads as TGTGCCAGCAGCGCAACATCGGGGACTGAAGCTTTCTTT.

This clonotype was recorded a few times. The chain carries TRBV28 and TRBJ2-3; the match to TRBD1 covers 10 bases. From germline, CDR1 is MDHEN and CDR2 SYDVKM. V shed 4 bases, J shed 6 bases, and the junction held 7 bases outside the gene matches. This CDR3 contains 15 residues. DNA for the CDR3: TGTGCCAGCAGTTGGGAGGACAGGGGGATCGATACGCAGTATTTT. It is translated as CASSWEDRGIDTQYF.

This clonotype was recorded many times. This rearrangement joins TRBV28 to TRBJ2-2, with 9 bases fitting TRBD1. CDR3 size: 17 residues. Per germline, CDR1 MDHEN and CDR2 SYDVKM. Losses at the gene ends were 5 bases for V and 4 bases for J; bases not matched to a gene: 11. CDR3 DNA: TGTGCCAGCAGTCCAGGGACAGGGACGGAATTCACCGGGGAGCTGTTTTTT. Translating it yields CASSPGTGTEFTGELFF. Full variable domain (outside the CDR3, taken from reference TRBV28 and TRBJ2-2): DVKVTQSSRYLVKRTGEKVFLECVQDMDHENMFWYRQDPGLGLRLIYFSYDVKMKEKGDIPEGYSVSREKKERFSLILESASTNQTSMYLCASSPGTGTEFTGELFFGEGSRLTVL.

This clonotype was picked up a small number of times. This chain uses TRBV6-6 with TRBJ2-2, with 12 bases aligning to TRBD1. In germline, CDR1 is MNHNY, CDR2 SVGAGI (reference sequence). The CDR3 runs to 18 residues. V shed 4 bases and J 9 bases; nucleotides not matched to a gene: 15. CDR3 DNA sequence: TGTGCCAGCAGTTCCGGGACAGGGGGCGCGGGAATACTCCGGGAGCTGTTTTTT. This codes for CASSSGTGGAGILRELFF.

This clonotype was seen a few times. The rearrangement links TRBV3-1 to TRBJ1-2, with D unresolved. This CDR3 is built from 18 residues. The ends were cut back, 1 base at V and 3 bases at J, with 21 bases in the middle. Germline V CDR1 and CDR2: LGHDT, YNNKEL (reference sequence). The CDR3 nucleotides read TGTGCCAGCAGCCAAGCCCTGAGTCGAGTCGGGCTCTACTATGGCTACACCTTC. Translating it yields CASSQALSRVGLYYGYTF.

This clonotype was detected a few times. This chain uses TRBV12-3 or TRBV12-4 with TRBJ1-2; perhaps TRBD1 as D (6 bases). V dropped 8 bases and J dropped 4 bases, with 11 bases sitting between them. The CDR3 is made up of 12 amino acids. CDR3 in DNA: TGTGCCAGCTGGGGGGGCGGCTATGGCTACACCTTC. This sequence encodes CASWGGGYGYTF.

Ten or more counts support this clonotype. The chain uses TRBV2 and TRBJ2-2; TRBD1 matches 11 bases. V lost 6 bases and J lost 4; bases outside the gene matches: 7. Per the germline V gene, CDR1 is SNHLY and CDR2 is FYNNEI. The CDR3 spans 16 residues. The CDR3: CASSETGTGGTGELFF. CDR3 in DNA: TGTGCCAGCAGCGAAACCGGGACAGGGGGCACCGGGGAGCTGTTTTTT.

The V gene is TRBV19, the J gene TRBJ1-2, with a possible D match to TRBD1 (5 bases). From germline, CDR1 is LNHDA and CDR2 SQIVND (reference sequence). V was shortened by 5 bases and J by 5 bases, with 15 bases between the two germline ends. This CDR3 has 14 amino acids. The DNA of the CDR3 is TGTGCCAGTAGTTTTGGAGGGACGGGTTATGGCTACACCTTC. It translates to CASSFGGTGYGYTF.

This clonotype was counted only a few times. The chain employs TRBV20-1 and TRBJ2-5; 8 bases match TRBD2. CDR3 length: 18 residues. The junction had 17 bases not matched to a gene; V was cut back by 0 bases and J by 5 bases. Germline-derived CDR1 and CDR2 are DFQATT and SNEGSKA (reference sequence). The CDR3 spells CSARDPTLLAGGMETQYF. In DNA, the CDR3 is TGCAGTGCTAGAGATCCTACCTTGCTAGCGGGTGGAATGGAGACCCAGTACTTC.

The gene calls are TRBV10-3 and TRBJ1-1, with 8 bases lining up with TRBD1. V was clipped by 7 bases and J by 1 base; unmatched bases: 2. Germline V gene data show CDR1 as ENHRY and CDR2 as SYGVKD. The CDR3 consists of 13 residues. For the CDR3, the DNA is TGTGCCATCACCGGACAGGGGAACACTGAAGCTTTCTTT. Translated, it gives CAITGQGNTEAFF.

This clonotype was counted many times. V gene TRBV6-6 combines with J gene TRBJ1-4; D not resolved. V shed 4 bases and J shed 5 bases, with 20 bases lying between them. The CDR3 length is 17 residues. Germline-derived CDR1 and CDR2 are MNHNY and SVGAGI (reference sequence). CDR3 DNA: TGTGCCAGCAGTTTGTTCCTCCTTGAGAATAAGAATGAAAAACTGTTTTTT. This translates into CASSLFLLENKNEKLFF.

Here the CDR3 reads CASSTSAGGATEAFF. The CDR3 nucleotides read TGTGCCAGTAGTACCTCAGCGGGGGGGGCCACTGAAGCTTTCTTT. The V gene is TRBV19, the J gene TRBJ1-1; D might be TRBD1 (6 bases). This CDR3 has 15 residues. Trimming shortened V by 4 bases and J by 4 bases, and 16 bases separated the two germline ends. Germline CDR1 LNHDA, CDR2 SQIVND (reference sequence).

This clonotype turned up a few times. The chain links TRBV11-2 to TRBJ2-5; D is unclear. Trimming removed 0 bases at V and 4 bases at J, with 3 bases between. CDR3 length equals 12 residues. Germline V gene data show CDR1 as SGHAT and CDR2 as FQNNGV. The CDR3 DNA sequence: TGTGCCAGCAGCTTAGATGCAGAGACCCAGTACTTC. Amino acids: CASSLDAETQYF.

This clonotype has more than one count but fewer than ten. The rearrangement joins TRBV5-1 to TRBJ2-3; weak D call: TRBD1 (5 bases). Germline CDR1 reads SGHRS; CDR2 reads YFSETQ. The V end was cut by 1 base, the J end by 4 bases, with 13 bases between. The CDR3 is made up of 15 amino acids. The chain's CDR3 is CASSLTGLVADTQYF. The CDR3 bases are TGCGCCAGCAGCTTGACAGGTTTGGTTGCAGATACGCAGTATTTT.

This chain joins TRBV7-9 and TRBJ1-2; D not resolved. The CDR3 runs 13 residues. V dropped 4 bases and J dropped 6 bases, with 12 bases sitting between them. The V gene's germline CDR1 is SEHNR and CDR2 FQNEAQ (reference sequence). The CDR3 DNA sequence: TGTGCCAGCAGCTCGTCTTTGTGGAATGGCTACACCTTC. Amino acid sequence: CASSSSLWNGYTF.

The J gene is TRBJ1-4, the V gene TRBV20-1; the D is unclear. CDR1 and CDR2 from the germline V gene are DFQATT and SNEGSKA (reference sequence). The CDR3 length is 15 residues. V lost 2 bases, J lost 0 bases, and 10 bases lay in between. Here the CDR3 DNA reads TGCAGTGCTAGAAAGAGTGTCTCAACTAATGAAAAACTGTTTTTT. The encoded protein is CSARKSVSTNEKLFF.

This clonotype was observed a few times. CDR3 sequence: CSVDAGESTDTQYF. CDR3 coding DNA: TGCAGCGTTGATGCGGGGGAGAGCACAGATACGCAGTATTTT. The chain couples TRBV29-1 to TRBJ2-3, with 7 bases matching TRBD2. This CDR3 is 14 amino acids long. V trimming: 3 bases; J trimming: 0 bases; junction bases outside the gene matches: 3. CDR1 and CDR2 (germline): SQVTM, ANQGSEA.

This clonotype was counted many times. In nucleotides, the CDR3 is TGTGCCAGCAGCTTAGGGACATCTAGGTTCGGGCAAGAGACCCAGTACTTC. It encodes CASSLGTSRFGQETQYF. The genes are TRBV7-2 and TRBJ2-5; D is possibly TRBD1 (5 bases). From germline, CDR1 is SGHTA and CDR2 FQGNSA. CDR3 length: 17 residues. Trimming took off 1 base at V and 2 bases at J, with 17 bases between the two ends.

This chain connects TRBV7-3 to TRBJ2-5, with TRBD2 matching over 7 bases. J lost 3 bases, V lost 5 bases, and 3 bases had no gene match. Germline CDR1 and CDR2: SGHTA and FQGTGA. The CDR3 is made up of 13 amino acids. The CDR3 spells CASSNRGEETQYF. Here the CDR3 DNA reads TGTGCCAGCAGCAACCGGGGGGAAGAGACCCAGTACTTC.

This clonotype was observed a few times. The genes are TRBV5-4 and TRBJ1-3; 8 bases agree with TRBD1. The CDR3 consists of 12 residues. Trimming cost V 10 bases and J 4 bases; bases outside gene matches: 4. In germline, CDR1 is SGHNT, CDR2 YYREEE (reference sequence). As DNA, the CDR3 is TGTGCCGTGACAGGGGACGGAAACACCATATATTTT. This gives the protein CAVTGDGNTIYF.